This entry is about one T cell receptor beta chain. The CDR3 extends over 13 amino acids. Trimming took 4 bases from V and 6 from J, leaving 10 bases between them. CDR1 is SGHRS and CDR2 is YFSETQ in the germline V gene. The data derive from a study of early T cells in non-severe SARS-CoV-2 infection. About the study: Sequencing of unsorted whole blood was done on bulk RNA, leaving chains unpaired.

Individual cDNA molecules carried attached unique molecular identifiers. TCRdb processed the 5' RACE reads anew with MiXCR; each CDR3 protein has one entry. Of some 100,000 distinct CDR3 sequences listed, around 15% were seen once; the top ten hold approximately 0.54%. The source is an adult who was a healthcare worker with PCR-confirmed SARS-CoV-2 infection or an uninfected control (not recorded which). Sequencing used whole blood. V and J are TRBV5-1 and TRBJ2-2; the D gene is possibly TRBD1 (5 bases). For the CDR3, the DNA is TGCGCCAGCAGCAGTGCAGGGCCCGGGGAGCTGTTTTTT. Protein product: CASSSAGPGELFF.